One and the same sample provided the 24 T cell receptor beta chains below, sequenced in a study of T cells in Graves' hyperthyroidism and ophthalmopathy. TCR beta CDR3 region amplification was performed from RNA transcripts. The HTBI primer set drove a first-round RT-PCR of the TCR CDR3. MiXCR, run by TCRdb on the multiplex PCR reads, gives a single entry per CDR3 protein. The sample records some 600,000 distinct CDR3 sequences, roughly 46% being singletons. The sequencing input was peripheral blood or thyroid tissue (not recorded which). All receptors come from a woman younger than 30 with Graves' hyperthyroidism.

The chain joins TRBV7-2 to TRBJ1-4; 9 bases fit TRBD1. The germline V gene encodes CDR1 SGHTA and CDR2 FQGNSA. Trimming cost V 9 bases and J 10 bases; bases outside gene matches: 15. This CDR3 is built from 15 residues. The CDR3 DNA is TGTGCCAGTAGCCTACAGGGGGCGCGGGGCGGAAAACTGTTTTTT. Protein product: CASSLQGARGGKLFF.

The chain recombines TRBV20-1 with TRBJ2-7; D tentatively fits TRBD1 or TRBD2 (5 bases each). Per the germline V gene, CDR1 is DFQATT and CDR2 is SNEGSKA (reference sequence). V was clipped by 2 bases and J by 2 bases, with 19 bases between them. The CDR3 contains 16 residues. This chain's CDR3 is CSARPPWGGLTYEQYF. The CDR3 nucleotides are TGCAGTGCTAGACCTCCCTGGGGCGGACTTACCTACGAGCAGTACTTC.

Only a few counts were recorded for this clonotype. The J gene is TRBJ1-5, the V gene TRBV12-5; unclear D gene. With 3 bases removed from V and 5 bases from J, the gap between germline ends came to 2 bases. This CDR3 has 11 amino acids. From germline, CDR1 is LGHNT and CDR2 FRNRAP. CDR3 sequence reads: CASGFDQPQHF. The CDR3 nucleotides are TGTGCTAGTGGTTTCGATCAGCCCCAGCATTTT.

The genes are TRBV5-1 and TRBJ2-7; D might be TRBD1 (6 bases). The ends were cut back, 0 bases at V and 2 bases at J, with 9 bases in the middle. The CDR3 is 14 residues long. The V gene's germline CDR1 is SGHRS and CDR2 YFSETQ. The CDR3 region is CASSLDRVPYEQYF. The DNA for the CDR3 is TGCGCCAGCAGCTTGGACAGGGTTCCCTACGAGCAGTACTTC. Full variable domain (missing parts from reference TRBV5-1 and TRBJ2-7): KAGVTQTPRYLIKTRGQQVTLSCSPISGHRSVSWYQQTPGQGLQFLFEYFSETQRNKGNFPGRFSGRQFSNSRSEMNVSTLELGDSALYLCASSLDRVPYEQYFGPGTRLTVT.

Many counts were recorded for this clonotype. The gene calls are TRBV29-1 and TRBJ1-5, with 9 bases identical to TRBD1. After removal of 5 bases from V and 2 bases from J, the junction contained 4 bases not matched to a gene. The CDR3 has 14 residues. Germline lookup yields CDR1 SQVTM and CDR2 ANQGSEA. In DNA form, the CDR3 reads TGCAGCGTTTCGGGACAGGGTGGCAATCAGCCCCAGCATTTT. This gives the protein CSVSGQGGNQPQHF.

This clonotype occurred a few times. This chain joins TRBV24-1 and TRBJ2-7; TRBD1 agrees at 11 bases. The CDR3 length is 16 residues. Germline loops: CDR1 KGHDR, CDR2 SFDVKD. With 2 bases clipped from V and 2 bases from J, the junction kept 4 bases outside the gene matches. CDR3 coding DNA: TGTGCCACCAGTGATTACGGGACAGGGGGGACCTACGAGCAGTACTTC. It specifies CATSDYGTGGTYEQYF.

The chain carries TRBV20-1 and TRBJ2-6, with D perhaps being TRBD1 or TRBD2 (5 bases each). This CDR3 is built from 16 residues. Germline values: CDR1 DFQATT, CDR2 SNEGSKA (reference sequence). Trimming pared 5 bases from V and 0 bases from J, leaving 14 bases between. The DNA of the CDR3 is TGCAGTGCTGGAGGACACGTCCCCTCTGGGGCCAACGTCCTGACTTTC. Translating gives CSAGGHVPSGANVLTF.

Comment on this clonotype: A clone one base away is much larger, so this may be a read error. The rearrangement links TRBV6-5 to TRBJ1-5; D call uncertain. Germline assignment: CDR1 MNHEY and CDR2 SVGAGI. CDR3 length: 12 amino acids. The CDR3 DNA sequence: TGTGCCATCAGTTACTCGTACCAGCCCCAGCATTTT. Its translation: CAISYSYQPQHF.

The CDR3 DNA reads as TGTGCCAGCAGCCCCGAAGCGTGGGAGACCCAGTACTTC. Translating it yields CASSPEAWETQYF. This chain links TRBV7-9 with TRBJ2-5; unclear D gene. Germline V lookup: CDR1 SEHNR, CDR2 FQNEAQ (reference sequence). V shed 5 bases and J shed 5 bases, with 12 bases lying between them. The CDR3 contains 13 residues.

The CDR3 DNA is TGTGCCAGCAGGATCGGACAGTACACCGAGCAGTACTTC. Translating gives CASRIGQYTEQYF. The V gene is TRBV11-2, the J gene TRBJ2-7; perhaps TRBD1 as D (6 bases). The germline CDR1 and CDR2 sequences are SGHAT and FQNNGV. CDR3 length: 13 amino acids. V lost 6 bases to trimming and J lost 6 bases, with 15 bases between them.

The chain recombines TRBV12-3 or TRBV12-4 with TRBJ1-1; TRBD1 matches 7 bases. The CDR3 spans 14 residues. V dropped 6 bases and J dropped 5; count of bases not matched to a gene: 9. This chain's CDR3 is CASSSDREGTEAFF. The CDR3 nucleotides are TGTGCCAGCAGCTCCGACAGGGAGGGGACTGAAGCTTTCTTT.

The rearrangement links TRBV27 to TRBJ2-7, with 9 bases aligning to TRBD1. The germline V gene encodes CDR1 MNHEY and CDR2 SMNVEV (reference sequence). Trimming removed 6 bases from V and 1 base from J; junction bases left unmatched: 19. The CDR3 consists of 19 residues. The DNA of the CDR3 is TGTGCCAGCAGCTATCGGGACAGGGACGGGAGCGGGAAATCCTACGAGCAGTACTTC. This codes for CASSYRDRDGSGKSYEQYF.

Comments on this clonotype: Its ends do not fully match the called genes, so a read error is possible. The chain uses TRBV20-1 and TRBJ2-6, with D perhaps TRBD1 (5 bases). The germline V gene encodes CDR1 DFQATT and CDR2 SNEGSKA (reference sequence). The CDR3 is made up of 13 amino acids. CDR3 nucleotide sequence: TGCAGTGCTAGAGATCCCGCAGGGCAGACTGAAGCTTTC. Protein sequence: CSARDPAGQTEAF.

This clonotype was observed many times. The rearrangement joins TRBV29-1 to TRBJ1-3; TRBD1 agrees at 9 bases. J was trimmed by 4 bases and V by 7 bases; bases with no gene match: 5. Germline-derived CDR1 and CDR2 are SQVTM and ANQGSEA. The CDR3 has 13 amino acids. The CDR3 sequence is CSGGTGPGNTIYF. CDR3 DNA: TGCAGCGGCGGGACAGGGCCCGGAAACACCATATATTTT.

The CDR3 loop reads CASSEAGQGAETQYF. The CDR3 DNA is TGTGCCAGCAGTGAAGCGGGACAGGGGGCGGAGACCCAGTACTTC. The chain links TRBV2 to TRBJ2-5, with 12 bases aligning to TRBD1. Trimming at V came to 0 bases and at J to 5 bases, leaving 1 base not matched to a gene. The V gene's germline CDR1 is SNHLY and CDR2 FYNNEI. The CDR3 runs 15 residues. The whole variable domain, filled in from reference TRBV2 and TRBJ2-5, reads EPEVTQTPSHQVTQMGQEVILRCVPISNHLYFYWYRQILGQKVEFLVSFYNNEISEKSEIFDDQFSVERPDGSNFTLKIRSTKLEDSAMYFCASSEAGQGAETQYFGPGTRLLVL.

The chain couples TRBV12-3 or TRBV12-4 to TRBJ1-3, with 7 bases matching TRBD1. The CDR3 consists of 16 residues. Trimming removed 6 bases from V and 0 bases from J; junction bases left unmatched: 8. CDR3 loop: CASSRQGSFSGNTIYF. The CDR3 nucleotides are TGTGCCAGCAGCAGACAGGGTTCTTTCTCTGGAAACACCATATATTTT.

The chain is built from TRBV12-3 or TRBV12-4 and TRBJ2-7; maybe TRBD1 (5 bases). The CDR3 has 14 residues. Trimming left V 4 bases short and J 6 bases short, with 16 bases between. The CDR3 here is CASSSNQGYLEQYF. The CDR3 nucleotides read TGTGCCAGCAGTTCAAATCAGGGATACCTCGAGCAGTACTTC.

The V gene is TRBV24-1, the J gene TRBJ2-7; 10 bases fit TRBD1. Germline loops: CDR1 KGHDR, CDR2 SFDVKD. The trim removed 4 bases at V and 5 bases at J, leaving 10 bases unmatched. CDR3 length equals 16 residues. DNA of the CDR3: TGTGCCACCAGTGACTCGACCCGGGACAGGGGCAACGAGCAGTACTTC. This gives the protein CATSDSTRDRGNEQYF.

This clonotype was seen just once. The CDR3 end shows no conserved phenylalanine or tryptophan, and so a read error is likely. The gene calls are TRBV7-2 and TRBJ1-1, with 8 nucleotides matching TRBD1. The CDR3 covers 15 residues. Germline V CDR1 and CDR2: SGHTA, FQGNSA. V lost 3 bases and J lost 4; bases outside the gene matches: 7. Here the CDR3 reads CASSLARGLGTEAFL. As DNA, the CDR3 is TGTGCCAGCAGCTTGGCCAGGGGGCTTGGCACTGAAGCTTTCCTT.

This chain uses TRBV24-1 with TRBJ1-4, with D uncertain. The CDR3 sequence is 13 residues long. Trimming took 6 bases from V and 5 from J, leaving 9 bases between them. Germline V gene sequence: CDR1 KGHDR, CDR2 SFDVKD. CDR3 loop: CATSLDGNEKLFF. The CDR3 nucleotides are TGTGCCACCAGTTTGGACGGGAATGAAAAACTGTTTTTT.

In its sample, this clonotype was seen many times. The genes are TRBV24-1 and TRBJ2-2; D remains unclear. The CDR3 loop spans 12 amino acids. CDR1 is KGHDR, CDR2 SFDVKD, per germline. V lost 9 bases, J lost 5 bases, and 9 bases lay in between. CDR3: CATRGLTGELFF. CDR3 nucleotides: TGTGCCACCCGAGGCCTAACCGGGGAGCTGTTTTTT.

This chain joins TRBV24-1 and TRBJ1-2; 8 positions agree with TRBD1. Germline trimming cut 7 bases from V and 5 bases from J; bases unmatched to any gene: 11. This CDR3 is 15 amino acids long. Germline-derived CDR1 and CDR2 are KGHDR and SFDVKD. The CDR3 loop reads CATRQTGVFGYGYTF. CDR3 DNA sequence: TGTGCCACCAGGCAGACAGGGGTCTTCGGTTATGGCTACACCTTC.

The J gene is TRBJ2-5, the V gene TRBV12-3 or TRBV12-4, with a weak D call TRBD2 (6 bases). The CDR3 loop spans 17 amino acids. Trimming cost V 6 bases and J 1 base, with 21 bases left between them. CDR3 nucleotide sequence: TGTGCCAGCAGACTACGGGGGACGGGGTGGGGCCAAGAGACCCAGTACTTC. Protein product: CASRLRGTGWGQETQYF.

On this clonotype: An end of the junction differs from the germline gene, which may be a read error. V and J are TRBV2 and TRBJ1-6, with no clear D. CDR1 and CDR2 from the germline V gene are SNHLY and FYNNEI. This CDR3 region has 14 residues. The CDR3 is CTSSWGPRNSPLHF. CDR3 DNA sequence: TGTACCAGCAGTTGGGGTCCACGAAATTCACCCCTCCACTTT.